The rows below give T cell receptor beta chains drawn from one sample of a study of cytomegalovirus exposure and HLA in healthy donors. The method was immunoSEQ multiplex PCR; TCRdb's version includes in-frame clones alone and lacks a portion of them. This sample's table reports 93,000 or so clones. Source material: PBMCs. Receptors were obtained from a man in his forties or fifties in good health and CMV-seronegative. The CDR3 runs from the conserved cysteine through the conserved F or W. The order of the fields is V gene, D gene, J gene, CDR3 DNA, CDR3 protein. D genes are given only for firm matches.

v_call: TRBV10-3
d_call: TRBD1
j_call: TRBJ2-1
cdr3_nt: TGTGCCATCAGTGCCGGGACAGTGGGAGATGAGCAGTTCTTC
cdr3_aa: CAISAGTVGDEQFF

v_call: TRBV5-1
d_call: TRBD1
j_call: TRBJ1-2
cdr3_nt: TGCGCCAGCAGTCGGACATCGACAGGGGTTACCTATGGCTACACCTTC
cdr3_aa: CASSRTSTGVTYGYTF

v_call: TRBV5-5
d_call: NA
j_call: TRBJ1-2
cdr3_nt: TGTGCCAGCAGCGGTGACATCCCCGATGGCTACACCTTC
cdr3_aa: CASSGDIPDGYTF

v_call: TRBV6-4
d_call: TRBD2
j_call: TRBJ2-2
cdr3_nt: TGTGCCAGCAGAGCATTAGCGGGAGAGTCCGGGGAGCTGTTTTTT
cdr3_aa: CASRALAGESGELFF

v_call: TRBV30
d_call: TRBD2
j_call: TRBJ2-7
cdr3_nt: TGTGCCTGGAGCGGTGGGGGGGGTCGGGAGCAGTACTTC
cdr3_aa: CAWSGGGGREQYF

v_call: TRBV6-5
d_call: TRBD1
j_call: TRBJ1-2
cdr3_nt: TGTGCCAGCAGCCTCTCCGGACAGGGTCGCTCTGGCTACACCTTC
cdr3_aa: CASSLSGQGRSGYTF

v_call: TRBV2
d_call: NA
j_call: TRBJ2-7
cdr3_nt: TGTGCCAGCAGTGATCGGGGATTCTACGAGCAGTACTTC
cdr3_aa: CASSDRGFYEQYF

v_call: TRBV27
d_call: TRBD2
j_call: TRBJ2-2
cdr3_nt: TGTGCCAGCAGTTTCCGACTAGCGGGAGTCTACGGCGGGGAGCTGTTTTTT
cdr3_aa: CASSFRLAGVYGGELFF

v_call: TRBV7-2
d_call: TRBD1
j_call: TRBJ2-7
cdr3_nt: TGTGCCAGCAGCACAGACCGGGACAGGGGCTCCTACGAGCAGTACTTC
cdr3_aa: CASSTDRDRGSYEQYF

v_call: TRBV27
d_call: TRBD1
j_call: TRBJ1-5
cdr3_nt: TGTGCCAGCAGGACAGGGTTTGGCAATCAGCCCCAGCATTTT
cdr3_aa: CASRTGFGNQPQHF

v_call: TRBV6-1
d_call: NA
j_call: TRBJ2-7
cdr3_nt: TGTGCCAGCAGTGAACCTCGGCAGGTTCGAGAGGAGCAGTACTTC
cdr3_aa: CASSEPRQVREEQYF

v_call: TRBV10-3
d_call: NA
j_call: TRBJ1-6
cdr3_nt: TGTGCCACCATGCCTGTGGGCGCCCATAATTCACCCCTCCACTTT
cdr3_aa: CATMPVGAHNSPLHF

v_call: TRBV6-6
d_call: TRBD1
j_call: TRBJ1-1
cdr3_nt: TGTGCCAGCACAGGGGGGTTTCTCACTGAAGCTTTCTTT
cdr3_aa: CASTGGFLTEAFF

v_call: TRBV6-1
d_call: NA
j_call: TRBJ2-7
cdr3_nt: TGTGCCAGCGCGAGAGGGCAGATCTCCTACGAGCAGTACTTC
cdr3_aa: CASARGQISYEQYF

v_call: TRBV9
d_call: NA
j_call: TRBJ2-1
cdr3_nt: TGTGCCAGCAGCGTAGCCTTATACAATGAGCAGTTCTTC
cdr3_aa: CASSVALYNEQFF

v_call: TRBV18
d_call: NA
j_call: TRBJ1-1
cdr3_nt: TGTGCCAGCTCGGTCTATTCTGGGGCAGGGCGGATGAACACTGAAGCTTTCTTT
cdr3_aa: CASSVYSGAGRMNTEAFF

v_call: TRBV2
d_call: TRBD1
j_call: TRBJ2-3
cdr3_nt: TGTGCCAGCAGCTCGGACAGGGTGTTAGCAGATACGCAGTATTTT
cdr3_aa: CASSSDRVLADTQYF

v_call: TRBV25-1
d_call: TRBD1
j_call: TRBJ1-4
cdr3_nt: TGTGCCAGCAGTGAAGGGCAACAGGGGTGGGATGAAAAACTGTTTTTT
cdr3_aa: CASSEGQQGWDEKLFF

v_call: TRBV10-2
d_call: TRBD2
j_call: TRBJ2-1
cdr3_nt: TGCGCCAGCAGCCCCTCATCCGGGACTAGCGGGGGCAATGAGCAGTTCTTC
cdr3_aa: CASSPSSGTSGGNEQFF

v_call: TRBV7-9
d_call: NA
j_call: TRBJ2-3
cdr3_nt: TGTGCCAGCAGCTTTTATGGGCCGGAAGTGGATACGCAGTATTTT
cdr3_aa: CASSFYGPEVDTQYF

v_call: TRBV28
d_call: TRBD2
j_call: TRBJ2-5
cdr3_nt: TGTGCCAGCAGTTTAGGCGGGAGGGCCCGGGAGACCCAGTACTTC
cdr3_aa: CASSLGGRARETQYF

v_call: TRBV30
d_call: TRBD1
j_call: TRBJ2-7
cdr3_nt: TGTGCCTGGGGACCGTGGACAGGGGACTACGAGCAGTACTTC
cdr3_aa: CAWGPWTGDYEQYF

v_call: TRBV4-3
d_call: NA
j_call: TRBJ2-7
cdr3_nt: TGCGCCAGCAGCCAAGAAGGAGGGGCGATGAGCGAGCAGTACTTC
cdr3_aa: CASSQEGGAMSEQYF

v_call: TRBV6-1
d_call: TRBD2
j_call: TRBJ2-3
cdr3_nt: TGTGCCAGCAAAAGGCTAGCGGGCACAGATACGCAGTATTTT
cdr3_aa: CASKRLAGTDTQYF

v_call: TRBV10-3
d_call: TRBD1
j_call: TRBJ2-7
cdr3_nt: TGTGCCATCGGGTTGGGACAGCGCTACGAGCAGTACTTC
cdr3_aa: CAIGLGQRYEQYF

v_call: TRBV5-6
d_call: TRBD1
j_call: TRBJ2-5
cdr3_nt: TGTGCCAGCAGCTACAGGGACAGTATCAAAGAGACCCAGTACTTC
cdr3_aa: CASSYRDSIKETQYF

v_call: TRBV6-5
d_call: TRBD1
j_call: TRBJ1-2
cdr3_nt: TGTGCCAGCAGCCTACGCAAAGGGGGCCTATATGGCTACACCTTC
cdr3_aa: CASSLRKGGLYGYTF

v_call: TRBV11-2
d_call: NA
j_call: TRBJ2-5
cdr3_nt: TGTGCCAGCAGCGAAAACAGGGCGAACGGGGAGACCCAGTACTTC
cdr3_aa: CASSENRANGETQYF

v_call: TRBV27
d_call: TRBD1
j_call: TRBJ1-2
cdr3_nt: TGTGCCAGCAGAAAGACAGGGGATGGCTACACCTTC
cdr3_aa: CASRKTGDGYTF

v_call: TRBV7-6
d_call: TRBD2
j_call: TRBJ2-7
cdr3_nt: TGTGCCAGCAGCCGTACGGCGGGAGGTACCCCCGAGCAGTACTTC
cdr3_aa: CASSRTAGGTPEQYF

v_call: TRBV5-4
d_call: NA
j_call: TRBJ1-1
cdr3_nt: TGTGCCAGCAGCTTGGTCGGGGGGTCCACTGAAGCTTTCTTT
cdr3_aa: CASSLVGGSTEAFF

v_call: TRBV7-9
d_call: NA
j_call: TRBJ1-4
cdr3_nt: TGTGCCAGCAGCTTAACGCCACAGGGTGAAAAACTGTTTTTT
cdr3_aa: CASSLTPQGEKLFF

v_call: TRBV5-5
d_call: TRBD2
j_call: TRBJ2-7
cdr3_nt: TGTGCCAGCAGCCTTGCCGGGACGGGGGGTTACGAGCAGTACTTC
cdr3_aa: CASSLAGTGGYEQYF

v_call: TRBV30
d_call: TRBD1
j_call: TRBJ2-1
cdr3_nt: TGTGCCTGGAGTAGGCCAGGGGGCAATGAGCAGTTCTTC
cdr3_aa: CAWSRPGGNEQFF

v_call: TRBV28
d_call: NA
j_call: TRBJ1-4
cdr3_nt: TGTGCCAGCAGTGAAGGGGTCGCTAATGAAAAACTGTTTTTT
cdr3_aa: CASSEGVANEKLFF

v_call: TRBV5-1
d_call: TRBD2
j_call: TRBJ2-2
cdr3_nt: TGCGCCAGCAGATCCGGACTAGCGGGAGTGGGGACCGGGGAGCTGTTTTTT
cdr3_aa: CASRSGLAGVGTGELFF

v_call: TRBV5-1
d_call: NA
j_call: TRBJ1-5
cdr3_nt: TGCGCCAGCAGCCTGGGGCCCGGGGGCAATCAGCCCCAGCATTTT
cdr3_aa: CASSLGPGGNQPQHF

v_call: TRBV6-5
d_call: NA
j_call: TRBJ1-4
cdr3_nt: TGTGCCAGCAGACGACACCGGGAGGGTGAAAAACTGTTTTTT
cdr3_aa: CASRRHREGEKLFF

v_call: TRBV19
d_call: NA
j_call: TRBJ2-3
cdr3_nt: TGTGCCAGTAGTATGTCGGGGGTCGCAGATACGCAGTATTTT
cdr3_aa: CASSMSGVADTQYF

v_call: TRBV5-1
d_call: TRBD1
j_call: TRBJ2-1
cdr3_nt: TGCGCCAGCAGCTTGGCCAACAGGGGGGCCTATAATGAGCAGTTCTTC
cdr3_aa: CASSLANRGAYNEQFF

v_call: TRBV6-5
d_call: NA
j_call: TRBJ1-2
cdr3_nt: TGTGCCAGCAGGTCAGGGGTTGGCTATGGCTACACCTTC
cdr3_aa: CASRSGVGYGYTF

v_call: TRBV11-2
d_call: NA
j_call: TRBJ2-3
cdr3_nt: TGTGCCAGCAGCTTAGATTTGCGGGAAAGGCAGTATTTT
cdr3_aa: CASSLDLRERQYF

v_call: TRBV7-2
d_call: NA
j_call: TRBJ1-2
cdr3_nt: TGTGCCAGCAGCTCTTCGGGGGGAAACTATGGCTACACCTTC
cdr3_aa: CASSSSGGNYGYTF

v_call: TRBV9
d_call: TRBD1
j_call: TRBJ2-5
cdr3_nt: TGTGCCAGCAGTTATTTGCCGGACAGGGGGCGTCAAGAGACCCAGTACTTC
cdr3_aa: CASSYLPDRGRQETQYF

v_call: TRBV15
d_call: TRBD1
j_call: TRBJ2-2
cdr3_nt: TGTGCCACCAGCAGTCCCAGACAGGGGGGGCTGTTTTTT
cdr3_aa: CATSSPRQGGLFF

v_call: TRBV14
d_call: TRBD2
j_call: TRBJ2-1
cdr3_nt: TGTGCCAGCAGCCCGTATAGCGGGAGCTCCTACAATGAGCAGTTCTTC
cdr3_aa: CASSPYSGSSYNEQFF

v_call: TRBV7-7
d_call: NA
j_call: TRBJ2-7
cdr3_nt: TGTGCCAGCAGCCTCAGCGGCAGGCCGGTTGGCTTAAGCTCCTACGAGCAGTACTTC
cdr3_aa: CASSLSGRPVGLSSYEQYF

v_call: TRBV11-3
d_call: NA
j_call: TRBJ2-2
cdr3_nt: TGTGCCAGCAGCCCCGGGATCACCGGGGAGCTGTTTTTT
cdr3_aa: CASSPGITGELFF

v_call: TRBV7-8
d_call: NA
j_call: TRBJ2-7
cdr3_nt: TGTGCCAGCAGCTTAGGCCCTCAGGGGGAGGCGAACTCCTACGAGCAGTACTTC
cdr3_aa: CASSLGPQGEANSYEQYF